These 12 T cell receptor beta chains originate from one sample sequenced in a study of control samples from healthy donors and cancer patients. Generated by immunoSEQ multiplex PCR, the TCRdb table keeps only in-frame clones and is missing some. The sample includes tens of thousands of clones, under 95% seen only once; the top ten take 1.3%. The sequenced sample consisted of PBMCs. The receptors derive from a woman in her forties with lung cancer.

This chain links TRBV6-1 with TRBJ2-5; no clear D gene. This CDR3 comprises 19 residues. V was pared by 0 bases and J by 1 base, with 21 bases between. The germline gives CDR1 MNHNS, CDR2 SASEGT. CDR3 in amino acids: CASSEAKVGGPLFQETQYF. In DNA, the CDR3 is TGTGCCAGCAGTGAAGCAAAAGTAGGTGGGCCCCTCTTCCAAGAGACCCAGTACTTC.

The rearrangement joins TRBV27 to TRBJ1-3; D gene unclear. The CDR3 contains 14 residues. Trimming took off 5 bases at V and 0 bases at J, with 8 bases between the two ends. CDR1 is MNHEY and CDR2 is SMNVEV in the germline V gene (reference sequence). Here the CDR3 reads CASSPTISGNTIYF. The CDR3 DNA sequence: TGTGCCAGCAGTCCGACCATCTCTGGAAACACCATATATTTT.

The rearrangement joins TRBV30 to TRBJ2-2, with 12 bases lining up with TRBD2. The J segment lost 7 bases and the V segment lost 2 bases, leaving 17 bases of the junction unmatched. CDR3 length equals 19 residues. Germline CDR1 and CDR2: GTSNPN and SVGIG (reference sequence). The CDR3 region is CAWSPTPRLAGGQVGELFF. CDR3 in DNA: TGTGCCTGGAGTCCAACCCCCAGGCTAGCGGGGGGGCAGGTCGGGGAGCTGTTTTTT. The variable domain in full, with the rest retrieved from reference TRBV30 and TRBJ2-2, is SQTIHQWPATLVQPVGSPLSLECTVEGTSNPNLYWYRQAAGRGLQLLFYSVGIGQISSEVPQNLSASRPQDRQFILSSKKLLLSDSGFYLCAWSPTPRLAGGQVGELFFGEGSRLTVL.

This clone has just a few counts. The CDR3 nucleotides read TGCGCCAGCAGCTTGGAAGGGCCGGGTGAAAAACTGTTTTTT. Translating it yields CASSLEGPGEKLFF. This chain connects TRBV5-1 to TRBJ1-4; D call uncertain. Deletions cut 0 bases from V and 7 bases from J, with 10 bases between. CDR3 length: 14 amino acids. Per germline, CDR1 SGHRS and CDR2 YFSETQ.

In this sample, this clone turned up a few times. J is TRBJ1-2 and V is TRBV5-8, with D uncertain. CDR3 size: 13 residues. Germline values: CDR1 SGHTS, CDR2 YDEGEE. V was shortened by 4 bases and J by 4 bases, with 11 bases between the two germline ends. The CDR3 here is CASSPPRVYGYTF. CDR3 sequence (DNA): TGTGCCAGCAGCCCCCCCCGGGTCTATGGCTACACCTTC.

V gene TRBV7-9 combines with J gene TRBJ1-1; no definite D call. V lost 5 bases and J lost 3, with 19 bases in between. This CDR3 has 16 residues. The V gene's germline CDR1 is SEHNR and CDR2 FQNEAQ (reference sequence). CDR3 DNA sequence: TGTGCCAGCAGCCCAGTTATTACCGGAGTCGACACTGAAGCTTTCTTT. Protein sequence: CASSPVITGVDTEAFF.

The chain couples TRBV5-8 to TRBJ1-4; the D is unclear. Per germline, CDR1 SGHTS and CDR2 YDEGEE. V shed 4 bases and J shed 1 base, with 20 bases lying between them. CDR3 length equals 18 residues. The CDR3 here is CASSLSGALKKTNEKLFF. As DNA, the CDR3 is TGTGCCAGCAGCCTGAGCGGAGCGTTAAAAAAAACTAATGAAAAACTGTTTTTT.

The chain uses TRBV7-2 and TRBJ2-3; 11 bases match TRBD2. Trimming removed 2 bases from V and 0 bases from J; junction bases left unmatched: 1. Looked up from germline, CDR1 is SGHTA and CDR2 is FQGNSA. CDR3 length: 16 amino acids. CDR3 protein: CASSLLAGGSTDTQYF. CDR3 nucleotide sequence: TGTGCCAGCAGCTTACTAGCGGGGGGCAGCACAGATACGCAGTATTTT.

In this sample, this clone turned up a few times. This chain joins TRBV13 and TRBJ1-2; D uncertain. This CDR3 has 12 residues. Per the germline V gene, CDR1 is PRHDT and CDR2 is FYEKMQ (reference sequence). V shed 2 bases and J shed 5 bases, with 6 bases lying between them. The CDR3 coding sequence is TGTGCCAGCAGCTTACGAGGGTATGGCTACACCTTC. Its translation: CASSLRGYGYTF.

This rearrangement joins TRBV2 to TRBJ2-7, with 8 bases that match TRBD1. Per germline, CDR1 SNHLY and CDR2 FYNNEI. The ends lost 7 bases at V and 0 bases at J; junction bases unmatched: 5. The CDR3 is 14 amino acids. The DNA for the CDR3 is TGTGCCAGCATTACGGGACAGGACTCCTACGAGCAGTACTTC. Amino acid sequence: CASITGQDSYEQYF.

The chain joins TRBV27 to TRBJ2-7; D is ambiguous. Trimming removed 1 base at V and 3 bases at J, with 7 bases between. This CDR3 is 13 amino acids long. The germline V gene has CDR1 MNHEY and CDR2 SMNVEV (reference sequence). This chain's CDR3 is CASSLYGSYEQYF. DNA of the CDR3: TGTGCCAGCAGTTTATACGGCAGCTACGAGCAGTACTTC.

The V gene is TRBV27, the J gene TRBJ2-1; 11 bases are a match to TRBD2. Germline lookup yields CDR1 MNHEY and CDR2 SMNVEV (reference sequence). The CDR3 sequence is 15 residues long. The V segment lost 6 bases and the J segment 3 bases; nucleotides outside the gene matches: 4. The CDR3 sequence: CASSPGTSGYNEQFF. In nucleotides, the CDR3 is TGTGCCAGCAGCCCCGGGACTAGCGGCTACAATGAGCAGTTCTTC.